Below, one TCR beta chain is given with its context. Likely a read error: the CDR3 ends without its conserved phenylalanine or tryptophan. The DNA is left out, because the CDR3 cannot be placed on it with certainty; the CDR3 is given as TCRdb lists it. The source of the sample is a study of CD8+CD57+ T cells in acquired aplastic anemia. Researchers used genomic DNA as the template to profile TCR beta VDJ and CDR3. One entry per CDR3 protein, called by TCRdb with MiXCR from the reads. The profile covers 400,000 to 450,000 distinct CDR3 sequences, with about 70% appearing a single time and 3.5% to 4.5% taken by the ten largest. The CDR3 length equals 13 residues, ends included. Looked up from germline, CDR1 is SGDLS and CDR2 is YYNGEE.

The chain links TRBV9 to TRBJ1-2; TRBD1, the table's D call, lacks a check against the DNA. This sequence was found in a human donor in good health, serving as a control. The sample taken for sequencing was sorted CD4+, CD8+, or CD8+CD57+ T cells (not recorded which) from PBMCs. The CDR3 here is CASSVGQGGDDEL.